What follows are 15 T cell receptor beta chains derived from one specimen sequenced in a study of T cells in Graves' hyperthyroidism and ophthalmopathy. RNA transcripts gave rise to amplified TCR beta CDR3 regions. During a first-round RT-PCR of the TCR CDR3, the HTBI primer set was used. Using its own MiXCR run on the multiplex PCR reads, TCRdb lists one record per CDR3 protein. The data show about 400,000 distinct CDR3 sequences, around 14% seen once. The sample comprised blood. Source of these receptors: a woman younger than 30 with Graves' hyperthyroidism.

This clonotype has at least ten counts. The genes are TRBV6-1 and TRBJ1-1; no definite D call. Germline V CDR1 and CDR2: MNHNS, SASEGT. Between the trimmed V and J ends, which lost 5 bases and 1 base, there was a span of 5 bases. The CDR3 consists of 12 residues. For the CDR3, the DNA is TGTGCCAGCAGTCCAAAGAACACTGAAGCTTTCTTT. Translated: CASSPKNTEAFF.

This clonotype was counted a few times. J is TRBJ2-1 and V is TRBV29-1; D is possibly TRBD1 or TRBD2 (6 bases each). CDR3 length: 15 residues. Between the trimmed V and J ends, which lost 4 bases and 0 bases, there was a span of 13 bases. Germline-derived CDR1 and CDR2 are SQVTM and ANQGSEA. The CDR3 coding sequence is TGCAGCGTTGGGCGCCGGGGGCCCTCCTACAATGAGCAGTTCTTC. It yields the protein CSVGRRGPSYNEQFF.

This clonotype was observed a handful of times. The CDR3 is CASSLGTLEKLFF. The CDR3 region has the DNA TGTGCCAGCAGCTTAGGGACTCTTGAAAAACTGTTTTTT. The chain combines TRBV7-9 with TRBJ1-4; no firm D call. V lost 1 base, J lost 7 bases, and 7 bases lay in between. This CDR3 region has 13 residues. CDR1 and CDR2 (germline): SEHNR, FQNEAQ (reference sequence).

This clonotype was seen only a few times. The chain joins TRBV4-1 to TRBJ2-3; TRBD2 matches at 8 bases. Germline V CDR1 and CDR2: MGHRA, YSYEKL. With 5 bases clipped from V and 5 bases from J, the junction kept 15 bases outside the gene matches. The CDR3 runs to 17 residues. CDR3 region: CASSNFLRGGPRDTQYF. The CDR3 coding sequence is TGCGCCAGCAGCAACTTTCTACGGGGGGGGCCGAGAGATACGCAGTATTTT.

This clonotype was detected only a few times. The V gene is TRBV4-2, the J gene TRBJ1-2; 9 bases map to TRBD1. The CDR3 has 17 residues. J was trimmed by 7 bases and V by 4 bases; bases with no gene match: 16. CDR1 is LGHNA, CDR2 YNFKEQ, per germline. The CDR3 here is CASSRLVGGQGESGYTF. Written as DNA, the CDR3 is TGTGCCAGCAGCCGCCTTGTCGGGGGACAGGGTGAGAGTGGCTACACCTTC.

The sample holds a few counts of this clonotype. V usage is TRBV6-1 and J usage is TRBJ1-1, with a tentative D call TRBD1 (6 bases). The CDR3 consists of 14 residues. Deletions cut 6 bases from V and 6 bases from J, with 17 bases between. Per the germline V gene, CDR1 is MNHNS and CDR2 is SASEGT. The CDR3 loop is CASRPTGRVSEAFF. The CDR3 DNA sequence: TGTGCCAGCAGACCAACAGGGAGGGTCTCTGAAGCTTTCTTT.

V usage is TRBV7-2 and J usage is TRBJ1-3; D is possibly TRBD1 (5 bases). Germline V lookup: CDR1 SGHTA, CDR2 FQGNSA. V dropped 0 bases and J dropped 2 bases, with 8 bases sitting between them. This CDR3 has 15 amino acids. CDR3 DNA sequence: TGTGCCAGCAGCTTAGCCCCGGGGGCTGGAAACACCATATATTTT. Translating gives CASSLAPGAGNTIYF.

CDR3 sequence reads: CSARSRRDTHGQYF. DNA of the CDR3: TGCAGTGCTAGATCCCGCAGGGATACCCACGGGCAGTACTTC. The rearrangement links TRBV20-1 to TRBJ2-7; tentative D call: TRBD1 (5 bases). The CDR3 runs 14 residues. Between the trimmed V and J ends, which lost 2 bases and 9 bases, there was a span of 20 bases. Looked up from germline, CDR1 is DFQATT and CDR2 is SNEGSKA (reference sequence).

This clonotype has at least ten counts. This chain uses TRBV20-1 with TRBJ2-5; TRBD1 matches at 7 bases. From germline, CDR1 is DFQATT and CDR2 SNEGSKA (reference sequence). This CDR3 comprises 15 residues. Trimming cost V 3 bases and J 2 bases; bases outside gene matches: 9. The CDR3 region is CSASRVQGVQETQYF. The CDR3, as DNA: TGCAGTGCTAGTCGGGTTCAGGGGGTTCAAGAGACCCAGTACTTC.

The chain recombines TRBV9 with TRBJ2-5, with D possibly matching TRBD2 (7 bases). The germline V gene has CDR1 SGDLS and CDR2 YYNGEE. The CDR3 is 13 amino acids. V lost 0 bases and J lost 5, with 8 bases in between. This CDR3 reads CASSVEGGETQYF. As DNA, the CDR3 is TGTGCCAGCAGCGTAGAGGGGGGGGAGACCCAGTACTTC.

This clonotype has more than one count but fewer than ten. The J gene is TRBJ2-3, the V gene TRBV5-1, with D possibly matching TRBD2 (5 bases). Trimming stripped 8 bases from V and 2 bases from J, with 12 bases between. The length of the CDR3 is 13 residues. The germline gives CDR1 SGHRS, CDR2 YFSETQ. The CDR3 loop is CASSDWNTDTQYF. Here the CDR3 DNA reads TGCGCCAGTTCGGACTGGAACACAGATACGCAGTATTTT.

Ten or more counts support this clonotype. The chain links TRBV20-1 to TRBJ2-2; D is perhaps TRBD1 or TRBD2 (5 bases each). Trimming shortened V by 3 bases and J by 0 bases, and 8 bases separated the two germline ends. Per germline, CDR1 DFQATT and CDR2 SNEGSKA (reference sequence). The CDR3 is 14 amino acids. The CDR3 region has the DNA TGCAGTGCTAGGAGGGGCGCGAACACCGGGGAGCTGTTTTTT. Amino acids: CSARRGANTGELFF.

This clonotype was seen once. The rearrangement joins TRBV6-2 or TRBV6-3 to TRBJ2-7; a possible D gene is TRBD2 (5 bases). V dropped 6 bases and J dropped 5 bases, with 23 bases sitting between them. The CDR3 has 16 amino acids. CDR1 is MNHEY and CDR2 is SVGEGT in the germline V gene. CDR3 nucleotide sequence: TGTGCCAGCAGCCGAGAGGGAGACCCCGGCCTTCACGAGCAGTACTTC. Translated: CASSREGDPGLHEQYF.

This clonotype has a count of ten or more. The chain is built from TRBV5-1 and TRBJ1-1; unclear D gene. Trimming removed 1 base at V and 3 bases at J, with 7 bases between. Per the germline V gene, CDR1 is SGHRS and CDR2 is YFSETQ. This CDR3 contains 13 residues. CDR3 in DNA: TGCGCCAGCAGCTTGTCCGGGTACACTGAAGCTTTCTTT. Translating gives CASSLSGYTEAFF.

Details on this clonotype: A much larger clonotype is one base distant, so this may be a read error. The chain combines TRBV7-2 with TRBJ2-7; possible D gene TRBD2, 7 bases. The CDR3 totals 15 residues. Germline lookup yields CDR1 SGHTA and CDR2 FQGNSA. DNA of the CDR3: TGTGCCAGCAGCGAAATGGGGGGGCCCTCCCACGAGCAGTACTTC. Translation: CASSEMGGPSHEQYF. Together with reference TRBV7-2 and TRBJ2-7, the CDR3 gives the full variable domain: GAGVSQSPSNKVTEKGKDVELRCDPISGHTALYWYRQSLGQGLEFLIYFQGNSAPDKSGLPSDRFSAERTGGSVSTLTIQRTQQEDSAVYLCASSEMGGPSHEQYFGPGTRLTVT.